Listed below are T cell receptor beta chains from one sample, sequenced in a study of early T cells in non-severe SARS-CoV-2 infection. TCRdb re-called the 5' RACE reads through MiXCR, storing one row per CDR3 protein. The sample records approximately 81,000 distinct CDR3 sequences, about an eighth being singletons. The sample comprised whole blood. These receptors were collected from an adult who was a healthcare worker with PCR-confirmed SARS-CoV-2 infection or an uninfected control (not recorded which). Both conserved end residues are part of each CDR3. D genes are given only for firm matches. Clone size is not always given. Where it is, it says once, few, many or a class for expanded clones.

V gene	J gene	clone size	D gene	CDR3 DNA	CDR3 protein
TRBV7-2	TRBJ2-7	few	TRBD2	TGTGCCAGCAGCTTAGCGTCTAGCGGGGGGCCTTTAGAGCAGTACTTC	CASSLASSGGPLEQYF
TRBV27	TRBJ1-1	many	NA	TGTGCCAGCAGTTTATTTTCTGGGAACACTGAAGCTTTCTTT	CASSLFSGNTEAFF
TRBV7-9	TRBJ2-1	few	NA	TGTGCCAGCAGCCCACCCGGGACGAACTTCAATGAGCAGTTCTTC	CASSPPGTNFNEQFF
TRBV27	TRBJ2-1	many	NA	TGTGCCAGCAGTTGGGGCAATGAGCAGTTCTTC	CASSWGNEQFF
TRBV7-2	TRBJ2-7	few	TRBD1	TGTGCCAGCAGCTTCCAATCCGTCGGACAGGGTTACGACGAGCAGTACTTC	CASSFQSVGQGYDEQYF
TRBV6-1	TRBJ2-6	NA	TRBD1	TGTGCCAGCAGTCGGACAGGGGATGGGGCCAACGTCCTGACTTTC	CASSRTGDGANVLTF
TRBV7-9	TRBJ2-7	few	NA	TGTGCCAGCAGCTTAGGGGAATTGCCTTACGAGCAGTACTTC	CASSLGELPYEQYF
TRBV13	TRBJ2-1	few	NA	TGTGCCAGCAGCTTAGTCAGCAGCCACAATGAGCAGTTCTTC	CASSLVSSHNEQFF
TRBV11-2	TRBJ2-3	many	NA	TGTACCACCAGCGATGGCATGAACACAGATACGCAGTATTTT	CTTSDGMNTDTQYF
TRBV29-1	TRBJ1-1	NA	NA	TGCAGCGTTGATGGACACTGGAACACTGAAGCTTTCTTT	CSVDGHWNTEAFF
TRBV13	TRBJ1-2	NA	TRBD1	TGTGCCAGCAGCACAGACAGGGGCCGACATGGCTACACCTTC	CASSTDRGRHGYTF
TRBV11-1	TRBJ2-5	many	TRBD2	TGTGCCAGCAGCCCGGGACTAGCGGCACAAGAGACCCAGTACTTC	CASSPGLAAQETQYF
TRBV27	TRBJ1-1	many	NA	TGTGCCAGCAGTTCAGCAGCGGCGAACACTGAAGCTTTCTTT	CASSSAAANTEAFF
TRBV7-8	TRBJ2-2	many	TRBD2	TGTGCCAGCAGACCCCCGGGACTAGCACCATCTGGGGAGCTGTTTTTT	CASRPPGLAPSGELFF
TRBV29-1	TRBJ1-2	many	NA	TGCAGCGTTGAAGCAGGGGAGGTTGGCTACACCTTC	CSVEAGEVGYTF
TRBV12-3/TRBV12-4	TRBJ2-3	many	NA	TGTGCCAGCAGAAGGGACCGGGCCCAGTTTACGCAGTATTTT	CASRRDRAQFTQYF
TRBV19	TRBJ2-2	many	NA	TGTGCCAGTAGTCCCACCGCCGGGACCGGGGAGCTGTTTTTT	CASSPTAGTGELFF
TRBV3-1	TRBJ2-7	NA	NA	TGTGCCAGCAGCCCTCCTTTTCGGGACTACGAGCAGTACTTC	CASSPPFRDYEQYF
TRBV4-1	TRBJ1-1	few	NA	TGCGCCAGCAGCCAATTGGGGGAGACTGAAGCTTTCTTT	CASSQLGETEAFF
TRBV7-2	TRBJ2-2	few	TRBD1	TGTGCCAGCAGCGGACAGGGCTACACCGGGGAGCTGTTTTTT	CASSGQGYTGELFF
TRBV7-2	TRBJ2-1	NA	TRBD1	TGTGCCAGCAGCCGAGGGACAGGGGGCTACAATGAGCAGTTCTTC	CASSRGTGGYNEQFF
TRBV11-2	TRBJ2-3	few	TRBD2	TGTGCCAGCAGCGGGGACGGCGCGGGAGGGCCTTTAGATACGCAGTATTTT	CASSGDGAGGPLDTQYF
TRBV7-9	TRBJ1-2	NA	NA	TGTGCCAGCAGCTTACGCGGAACCTATGGCTACACCTTC	CASSLRGTYGYTF
TRBV5-1	TRBJ1-2	many	NA	TGCGCCAGCAGCCCCGGGACCCCGGATGGCTACACCTTC	CASSPGTPDGYTF
TRBV18	TRBJ2-5	many	NA	TGTGCCAGCTCACCACCGGGGGTAGGACAAGAGACCCAGTACTTC	CASSPPGVGQETQYF
TRBV13	TRBJ2-3	once	NA	TGTGCCAGCAGCTTAACGGGCAGGCCAGATACGCAGTATTTT	CASSLTGRPDTQYF
TRBV11-2	TRBJ2-7	NA	TRBD2	TGTGCCAGCAGTCCCAGCGGGAGGGCAAACGAGCAGTACTTC	CASSPSGRANEQYF
TRBV29-1	TRBJ2-7	once	TRBD1	TGCAGCGTTGAACGTTCCGGGACAGGAGCCTACGAGCAGTACTTC	CSVERSGTGAYEQYF
TRBV20-1	TRBJ2-1	many	NA	TGCAGTGCTCCTCCAGGGACTTCTGACGGCAATGAGCAGTTCTTC	CSAPPGTSDGNEQFF
TRBV20-1	TRBJ2-1	many	NA	TGCAGTGCTAGAGAAAAAGGGTTCTACAATGAGCAGTTCTTC	CSAREKGFYNEQFF
TRBV19	TRBJ2-7	NA	TRBD2	TGTGCCAGTAGTAAACTAGCGGAGGCCCACGAGCAGTACTTC	CASSKLAEAHEQYF
TRBV4-1	TRBJ2-7	NA	NA	TGCGCCAGCAGCCAAGGATCCGGGGGCTACGAGCAGTACTTC	CASSQGSGGYEQYF
TRBV6-5	TRBJ2-3	NA	NA	TGTGCCAGCAGTTACTCGATGGTAGTCGGGGGCACAGATACGCAGTATTTT	CASSYSMVVGGTDTQYF
TRBV7-6	TRBJ2-5	NA	TRBD1	TGTGCCAGCAGCTTATGGGACAGCCAAGAGACCCAGTACTTC	CASSLWDSQETQYF
TRBV18	TRBJ2-1	NA	TRBD1	TGTGCCAGCTCGTCTCGACAGGGACGGACCGACAATGAGCAGTTCTTC	CASSSRQGRTDNEQFF
TRBV5-1	TRBJ1-4	many	NA	TGCGCCAGCAGCTTGGGTGCAGGGAGATCCGAAAAACTGTTTTTT	CASSLGAGRSEKLFF
TRBV11-3	TRBJ1-1	many	NA	TGTGCCAGCAGCTTCGCTAGGGGGGCTGAAGCTTTCTTT	CASSFARGAEAFF
TRBV2	TRBJ2-6	few	NA	TGTGCCAGCAGGACCCAGGGCTCTGGGGCCAACGTCCTGACTTTC	CASRTQGSGANVLTF
TRBV4-1	TRBJ2-7	few	TRBD2	TGCGCCAGCAGCCGGGGACTAGCGGGAACCTACGAGCAGTACTTC	CASSRGLAGTYEQYF
TRBV20-1	TRBJ1-4	many	NA	TGCAGTGCTAGAGATAGGACCTTCGGGGCTAATGAAAAACTGTTTTTT	CSARDRTFGANEKLFF
TRBV7-9	TRBJ1-1	many	NA	TGTGCCAGCAGTCCTTCTGCCGGCCGGAGGGTAATGAACACTGAAGCTTTCTTT	CASSPSAGRRVMNTEAFF
TRBV12-3/TRBV12-4	TRBJ2-1	few	NA	TGTGCCAGCAGTTTCGAGTTAGGGGGGGAATCCTACAATGAGCAGTTCTTC	CASSFELGGESYNEQFF
TRBV11-2	TRBJ2-1	few	TRBD2	TGTGCCAGCATTCGGGGGGGCCAGAGGGGAGAGCAGTTCTTC	CASIRGGQRGEQFF
TRBV4-1	TRBJ2-5	many	NA	TGCGCCAGCAGCCAAGCCAGAAGGGAGACCCAGTACTTC	CASSQARRETQYF
TRBV29-1	TRBJ2-1	many	NA	TGCAGCGTTGACGAAGGAGGCTACAATGAGCAGTTCTTC	CSVDEGGYNEQFF
TRBV18	TRBJ1-5	NA	NA	TGTGCCAGCTCACCGGGGGGGGGCAACAATCAGCCCCAGCATTTT	CASSPGGGNNQPQHF
TRBV7-2	TRBJ1-1	NA	TRBD1	TGTGCCAGCAGCTTAGGTGTTGGGGCAGGGGGCGCCGACACTGAAGCTTTCTTT	CASSLGVGAGGADTEAFF
TRBV7-2	TRBJ2-2	few	TRBD2	TGTGCCAGCAGCTTCAGACTAGCAGTAGGGAAGGACAGGGAGCTGTTTTTT	CASSFRLAVGKDRELFF
TRBV5-5	TRBJ2-7	many	TRBD1	TGTGCCAGCAGCAAATCAACGACAGGGCCCCCCTACGAGCAGTACTTC	CASSKSTTGPPYEQYF
TRBV12-3/TRBV12-4	TRBJ1-5	many	NA	TGTGCCAGCAGTCGCGGAAAATACAGGGTCGATCAGCCCCAGCATTTT	CASSRGKYRVDQPQHF
TRBV4-2	TRBJ1-3	NA	TRBD1	TGTGCCAGCAGCCAAGAAGGGGGCCGACCCTCTGGAAACACCATATATTTT	CASSQEGGRPSGNTIYF
TRBV10-1	TRBJ1-1	few	NA	TGCGCCAGCAGTGGACAGAACACTGAAGCTTTCTTT	CASSGQNTEAFF
TRBV19	TRBJ1-3	few	NA	TGTGCCAGTAGTCCTCAGCGAACCCCCTCTGGAAACACCATATATTTT	CASSPQRTPSGNTIYF
TRBV12-3/TRBV12-4	TRBJ2-7	NA	NA	TGTGCCAGCAGCTTTTCCCCTCTCTACGAGCAGTACTTC	CASSFSPLYEQYF
TRBV2	TRBJ2-3	NA	TRBD2	TGTGCCAGCAGTGATGGACTAGCGGCAGATACGCAGTATTTT	CASSDGLAADTQYF